The clone carrying this TCR beta chain has ten or more counts. The record originates from a study of T cells in Graves' hyperthyroidism and ophthalmopathy. TCR beta CDR3 regions were amplified from RNA. Carried out on the TCR CDR3, a first-round RT-PCR used the HTBI primer set. TCRdb fed the multiplex PCR reads into MiXCR, producing one record per CDR3 protein. The sample lists some 350,000 distinct CDR3 sequences; around 15% were seen once. Fresh peripheral blood, 10 ml, was the source of the PBMCs. The length of the CDR3 is 14 residues. V shed 5 bases and J shed 2 bases, with 12 bases lying between them. In germline, CDR1 is LGHDT, CDR2 YNNKEL (reference sequence).

The TCR sequence derives from a woman aged 60-75 years with Graves' ophthalmopathy. The chain combines TRBV3-1 with TRBJ1-2; a weak D match, TRBD1 (5 bases). The sample comprised blood. CDR3 coding DNA: TGTGCCAGCAGCTCCCCAGCAGGGAACTATGGCTACACCTTC. It codes for CASSSPAGNYGYTF.